What follows are 10 T cell receptor beta chains derived from one specimen sequenced in a study of glioma-infiltrating T cells after dendritic cell vaccination listed by TCRdb under 2016. Sample time point, as interpreted from the label and publication: after dendritic cell vaccination, including at tumor progression/relapse. The library was produced with the immunoSEQ multiplex PCR assay. In TCRdb, the immuneACCESS table is reduced to in-frame sequences with V and J assigned. These tables do not hold every clone; where another copy was compared, an unresolved V gene accounts for under half, and the others remain unexplained. The sample yields more than 85,000 clones; around 89% were counted once. The leading ten clones occupy approximately 2.7% of the sample. The sequenced sample was blood, obtained after dendritic cell vaccination. The receptors originated from a human donor with glioblastoma.

CDR3 loop: CASSSSSGSRGDTQYF. The CDR3 nucleotides are TGTGCCAGCAGCTCGTCTAGCGGGAGCCGGGGGGATACGCAGTATTTT. The rearrangement uses TRBV7-9 and TRBJ2-3, with 10 bases aligning to TRBD2. The CDR3 totals 16 residues. Germline trimming cut 4 bases from V and 6 bases from J; bases unmatched to any gene: 10. CDR1 and CDR2 from the germline V gene are SEHNR and FQNEAQ (reference sequence).

This chain joins TRBV11-2 and TRBJ2-3; D is possibly TRBD2 (6 bases). CDR1 SGHAT and CDR2 FQNNGV come from the germline V gene. V was clipped by 3 bases and J by 4 bases, with 11 bases between them. This CDR3 contains 14 residues. The CDR3 sequence: CASSLEPGADTQYF. CDR3 nucleotides: TGTGCCAGCAGCTTGGAGCCGGGGGCAGATACGCAGTATTTT.

This chain connects TRBV2 to TRBJ2-1; a possible D gene is TRBD1 (5 bases). Germline loops: CDR1 SNHLY, CDR2 FYNNEI. V was pared by 3 bases and J by 7 bases, with 16 bases between. CDR3 length equals 15 residues. The CDR3 is CASSDGAPSWNEQFF. The CDR3 bases are TGTGCCAGCAGTGATGGGGCCCCCTCTTGGAATGAGCAGTTCTTC.

The rearrangement links TRBV9 to TRBJ2-5, with 9 bases fitting TRBD2. V lost 8 bases and J lost 3; bases outside the gene matches: 14. The length of the CDR3 is 16 residues. Germline V gene data show CDR1 as SGDLS and CDR2 as YYNGEE. CDR3 bases: TGTGCCAGTTCGGGGGGCGGGAGGGCCCCAGAAGAGACCCAGTACTTC. Amino acid sequence: CASSGGGRAPEETQYF.

The J gene is TRBJ1-2, the V gene TRBV19, with a possible D match to TRBD1 (6 bases). V was trimmed by 6 bases and J by 8 bases, leaving 22 bases between them. This CDR3 has 15 residues. CDR1 LNHDA and CDR2 SQIVND come from the germline V gene (reference sequence). CDR3 DNA sequence: TGTGCCAGTAGCCCGAATACGGACAGTTCGTCCGGCTACACCTTC. Residues: CASSPNTDSSSGYTF.

The V gene is TRBV5-4, the J gene TRBJ2-5; 11 bases line up with TRBD2. V lost 0 bases to trimming and J lost 4 bases; unmatched junction nucleotides: 5. There are 16 residues in the CDR3. Germline V gene lookup returns CDR1 SGHNT and CDR2 YYREEE (reference sequence). The CDR3 sequence: CASSLAPTSGAETQYF. The CDR3 DNA reads TGTGCCAGCAGCTTGGCCCCGACTAGCGGGGCAGAGACCCAGTACTTC.

This chain links TRBV6-1 with TRBJ1-2, with D perhaps matching TRBD1 (5 bases). The CDR3 covers 11 residues. Germline values: CDR1 MNHNS, CDR2 SASEGT. Trimming removed 4 bases from V and 7 bases from J, with 7 bases in between. CDR3 protein: CASSGTSGYTF. The CDR3 DNA sequence: TGTGCCAGCAGTGGGACATCTGGCTACACCTTC.

The genes are TRBV15 and TRBJ1-3, with D perhaps TRBD1 (6 bases). CDR3 length: 17 amino acids. The V end was cut by 0 bases, the J end by 3 bases, with 15 bases between. CDR1 is LNHNV and CDR2 is YYDKDF in the germline V gene (reference sequence). The CDR3 bases are TGTGCCACCAGCAGAGATATGAACAGGGACCTTGGAAACACCATATATTTT. Its protein is CATSRDMNRDLGNTIYF.

The rearrangement uses TRBV11-3 and TRBJ2-4; D is unclear. Trimming cost V 4 bases and J 8 bases, with 9 bases left between them. The CDR3 length is 12 residues. Germline values: CDR1 SGHNT, CDR2 YENEEA. The CDR3 loop reads CASSSYGYIQYF. The DNA for the CDR3 is TGTGCCAGCAGCTCCTACGGGTACATTCAGTACTTC.

About this clone itself: One junction end does not reproduce the germline sequence, and a read error may be involved. The identical CDR3 is also encoded by other nucleotide sequences in the sample. The chain combines TRBV6-5 with TRBJ1-6; 7 bases match TRBD1. This CDR3 has 16 amino acids. Germline V CDR1 and CDR2: MNHEY, SVGAGI. The CDR3 sequence: CASSYARDSGNSPLHF. The CDR3 bases are TGTGCCAGCAGTTACGCAAGGGACAGTGGCAATTCCCCCCTCCACTTT.